This T cell receptor (beta chain) was captured in a study of radiation and T cells in renal cell carcinoma. Some clones are missing from TCRdb's copy, which holds only in-frame ones; the method was immunoSEQ multiplex PCR. Seen here are about 130,000 clones, about 88% observed once, and the top ten hold 12%. V lost 5 bases and J lost 9; bases outside the gene matches: 6. The CDR3 is 13 residues long. From germline, CDR1 is LNHDA and CDR2 SQIVND (reference sequence). Time point reported: baseline pretreatment blood. Stated treatment: 15 Gy SBRT to primary tumor, nephrectomy 4 weeks later. The chain has TRBV19 and TRBJ2-4; TRBD1 agrees at 8 bases. The material was blood, obtained from a patient whose treatment included radiotherapy and nephrectomy. The clonotype was recovered from a woman aged 45-60 years with renal cell carcinoma. The CDR3 spells CASSSDRAGIQYF. The CDR3 DNA reads TGTGCCAGTAGTTCGGACAGGGCCGGCATTCAGTACTTC.